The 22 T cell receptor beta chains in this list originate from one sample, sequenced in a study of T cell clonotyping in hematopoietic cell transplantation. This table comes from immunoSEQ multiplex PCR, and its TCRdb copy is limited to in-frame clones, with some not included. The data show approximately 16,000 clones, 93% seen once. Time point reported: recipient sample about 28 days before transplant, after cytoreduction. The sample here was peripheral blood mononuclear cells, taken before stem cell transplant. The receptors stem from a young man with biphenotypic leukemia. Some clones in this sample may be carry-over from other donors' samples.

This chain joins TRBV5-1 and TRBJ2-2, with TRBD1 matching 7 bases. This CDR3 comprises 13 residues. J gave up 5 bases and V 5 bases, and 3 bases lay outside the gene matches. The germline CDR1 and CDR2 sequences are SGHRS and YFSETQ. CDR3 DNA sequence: TGCGCCAGCAGTTTACAGGGGACCGGGGAGCTGTTTTTT. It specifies CASSLQGTGELFF. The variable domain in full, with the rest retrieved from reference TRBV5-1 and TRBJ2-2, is KAGVTQTPRYLIKTRGQQVTLSCSPISGHRSVSWYQQTPGQGLQFLFEYFSETQRNKGNFPGRFSGRQFSNSRSEMNVSTLELGDSALYLCASSLQGTGELFFGEGSRLTVL.

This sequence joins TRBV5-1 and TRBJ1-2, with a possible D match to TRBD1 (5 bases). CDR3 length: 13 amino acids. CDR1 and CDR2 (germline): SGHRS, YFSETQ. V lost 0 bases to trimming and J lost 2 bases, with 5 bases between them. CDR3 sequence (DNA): TGCGCCAGCAGCTTGGAGGGGAACTATGGCTACACCTTC. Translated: CASSLEGNYGYTF.

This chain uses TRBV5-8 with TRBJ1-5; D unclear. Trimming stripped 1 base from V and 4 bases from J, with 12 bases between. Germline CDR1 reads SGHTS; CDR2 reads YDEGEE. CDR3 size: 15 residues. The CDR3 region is CASSLIRKTNQPQHF. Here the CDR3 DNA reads TGTGCCAGCAGCTTGATCAGGAAAACGAATCAGCCCCAGCATTTT.

This chain's CDR3 is CAWNRGGSTDTQYF. The DNA for the CDR3 is TGTGCCTGGAATAGGGGGGGGAGCACAGATACGCAGTATTTT. V gene TRBV30 combines with J gene TRBJ2-3, with D possibly matching TRBD2 (7 bases). The CDR3 has 14 residues. Germline V gene sequence: CDR1 GTSNPN, CDR2 SVGIG (reference sequence). The V end lost 4 bases, the J end lost 0 bases, and 11 bases lay between the germline ends. The variable domain in full, with the rest retrieved from reference TRBV30 and TRBJ2-3, is SQTIHQWPATLVQPVGSPLSLECTVEGTSNPNLYWYRQAAGRGLQLLFYSVGIGQISSEVPQNLSASRPQDRQFILSSKKLLLSDSGFYLCAWNRGGSTDTQYFGPGTRLTVL.

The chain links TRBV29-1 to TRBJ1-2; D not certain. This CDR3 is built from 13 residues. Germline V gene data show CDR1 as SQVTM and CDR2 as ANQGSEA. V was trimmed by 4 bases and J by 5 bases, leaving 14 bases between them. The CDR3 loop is CSVVSNPLYGYTF. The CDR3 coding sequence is TGCAGCGTTGTTAGCAACCCTCTATATGGCTACACCTTC.

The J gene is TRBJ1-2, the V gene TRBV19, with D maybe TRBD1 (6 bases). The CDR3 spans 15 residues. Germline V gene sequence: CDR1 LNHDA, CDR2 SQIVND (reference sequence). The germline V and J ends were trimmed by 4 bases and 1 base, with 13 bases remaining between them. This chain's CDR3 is CASSTPRTVNYGYTF. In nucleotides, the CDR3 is TGTGCCAGTAGTACCCCTCGGACAGTTAACTATGGCTACACCTTC.

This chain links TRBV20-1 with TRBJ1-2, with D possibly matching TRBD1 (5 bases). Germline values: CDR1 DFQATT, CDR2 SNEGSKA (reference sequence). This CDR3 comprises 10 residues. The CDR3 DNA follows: TGCAGCTGGGGGGTGGGAGGCTACACCTTC. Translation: CSWGVGGYTF.

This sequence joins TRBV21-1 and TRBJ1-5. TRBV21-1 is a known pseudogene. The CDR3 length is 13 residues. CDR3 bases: TGTGCCAGCAGCCAAATCTCCCCTCAGCCCCAGCATTTT. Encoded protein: CASSQISPQPQHF.

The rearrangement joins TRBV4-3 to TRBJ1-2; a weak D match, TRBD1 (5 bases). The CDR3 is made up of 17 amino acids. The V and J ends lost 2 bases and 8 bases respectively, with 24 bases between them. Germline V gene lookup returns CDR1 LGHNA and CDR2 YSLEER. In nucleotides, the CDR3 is TGCGCCAGCAGCCAACGTAGGGCGGGAGGGGATCGGGGCGGCTACACCTTC. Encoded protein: CASSQRRAGGDRGGYTF.

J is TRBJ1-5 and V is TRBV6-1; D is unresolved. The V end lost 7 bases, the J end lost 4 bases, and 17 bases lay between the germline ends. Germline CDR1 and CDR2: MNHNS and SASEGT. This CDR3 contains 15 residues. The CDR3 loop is CASIFISHFNQPQHF. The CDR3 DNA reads TGTGCCAGCATATTTATTTCGCATTTTAATCAGCCCCAGCATTTT.

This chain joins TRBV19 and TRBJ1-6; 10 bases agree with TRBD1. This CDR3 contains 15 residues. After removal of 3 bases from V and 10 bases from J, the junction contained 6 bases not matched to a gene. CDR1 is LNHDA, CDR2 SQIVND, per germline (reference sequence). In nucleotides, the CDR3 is TGTGCCAGTAGTATCTGGGACAGGGGAGAATCACCCCTCCACTTT. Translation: CASSIWDRGESPLHF.

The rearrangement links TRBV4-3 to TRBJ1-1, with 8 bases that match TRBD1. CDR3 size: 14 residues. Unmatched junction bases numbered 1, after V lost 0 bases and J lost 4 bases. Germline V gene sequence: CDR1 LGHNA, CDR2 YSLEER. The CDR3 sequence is CASSQDTGGTEAFF. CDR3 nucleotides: TGCGCCAGCAGCCAAGACACAGGGGGCACTGAAGCTTTCTTT.

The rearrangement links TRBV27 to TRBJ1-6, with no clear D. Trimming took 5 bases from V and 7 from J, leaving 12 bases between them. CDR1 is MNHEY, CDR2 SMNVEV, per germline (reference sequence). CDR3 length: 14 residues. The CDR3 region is CASSLGLKNSPLHF. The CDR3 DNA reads TGTGCCAGCAGTCTCGGACTGAAGAATTCACCCCTCCACTTT.

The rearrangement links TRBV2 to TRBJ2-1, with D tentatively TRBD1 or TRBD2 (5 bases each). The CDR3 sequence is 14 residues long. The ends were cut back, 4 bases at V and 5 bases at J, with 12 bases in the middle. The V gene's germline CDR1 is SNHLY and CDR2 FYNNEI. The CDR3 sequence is CASSAPGRNNEQFF. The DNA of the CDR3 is TGTGCCAGCAGTGCACCGGGACGTAACAATGAGCAGTTCTTC.

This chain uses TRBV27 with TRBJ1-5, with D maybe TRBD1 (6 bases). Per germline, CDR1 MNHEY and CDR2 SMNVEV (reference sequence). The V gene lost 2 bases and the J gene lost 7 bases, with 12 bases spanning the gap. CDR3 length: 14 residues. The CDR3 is CASSLARGRQPQHF. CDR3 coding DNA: TGTGCCAGCAGTTTAGCTCGGGGGCGGCAGCCCCAGCATTTT.

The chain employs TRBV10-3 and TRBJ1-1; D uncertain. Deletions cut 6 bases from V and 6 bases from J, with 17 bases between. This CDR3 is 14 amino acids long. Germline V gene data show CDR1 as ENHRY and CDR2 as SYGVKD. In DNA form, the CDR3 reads TGTGCCATCAGACCAAGTTCGGGAGACCCTGAAGCTTTCTTT. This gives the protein CAIRPSSGDPEAFF.

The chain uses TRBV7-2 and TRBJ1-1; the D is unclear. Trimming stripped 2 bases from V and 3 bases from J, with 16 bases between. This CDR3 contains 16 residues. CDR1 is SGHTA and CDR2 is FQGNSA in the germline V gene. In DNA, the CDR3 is TGTGCCAGCAGCTTAACGTGGCGGGCCGGGGACACTGAAGCTTTCTTT. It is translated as CASSLTWRAGDTEAFF.

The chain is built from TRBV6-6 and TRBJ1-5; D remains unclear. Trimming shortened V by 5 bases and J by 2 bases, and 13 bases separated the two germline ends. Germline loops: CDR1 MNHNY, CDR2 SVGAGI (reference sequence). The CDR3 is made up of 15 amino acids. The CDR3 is CASSMDPHGNQPQHF. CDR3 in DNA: TGTGCCAGCAGTATGGACCCACATGGCAATCAGCCCCAGCATTTT.

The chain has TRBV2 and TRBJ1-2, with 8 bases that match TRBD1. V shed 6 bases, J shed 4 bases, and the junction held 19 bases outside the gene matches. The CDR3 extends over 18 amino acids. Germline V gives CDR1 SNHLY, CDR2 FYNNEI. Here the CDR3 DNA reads TGTGCCAGCAGCCGATTAGCGGGACAGGTCGTCTCCAGCTATGGCTACACCTTC. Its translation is CASSRLAGQVVSSYGYTF.

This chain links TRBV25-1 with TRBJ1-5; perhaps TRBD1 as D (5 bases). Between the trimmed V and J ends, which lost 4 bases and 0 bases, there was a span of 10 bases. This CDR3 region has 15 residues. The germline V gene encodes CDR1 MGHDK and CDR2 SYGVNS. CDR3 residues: CASSGAGASNQPQHF. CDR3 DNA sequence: TGTGCCAGCAGTGGGGCTGGGGCTAGCAATCAGCCCCAGCATTTT.

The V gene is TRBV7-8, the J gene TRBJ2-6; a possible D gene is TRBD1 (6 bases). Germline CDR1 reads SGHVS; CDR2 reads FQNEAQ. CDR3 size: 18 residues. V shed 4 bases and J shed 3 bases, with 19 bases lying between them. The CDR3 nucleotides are TGTGCCAGCAGCTCCCAATCCACTACAGGGAATGGGGCCAACGTCCTGACTTTC. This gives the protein CASSSQSTTGNGANVLTF.

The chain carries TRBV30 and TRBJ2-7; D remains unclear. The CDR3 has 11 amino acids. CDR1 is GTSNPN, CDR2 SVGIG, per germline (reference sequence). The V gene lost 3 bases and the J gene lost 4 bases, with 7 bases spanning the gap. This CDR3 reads CAWRIEYEQYF. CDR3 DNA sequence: TGTGCCTGGAGAATCGAGTACGAGCAGTACTTC.